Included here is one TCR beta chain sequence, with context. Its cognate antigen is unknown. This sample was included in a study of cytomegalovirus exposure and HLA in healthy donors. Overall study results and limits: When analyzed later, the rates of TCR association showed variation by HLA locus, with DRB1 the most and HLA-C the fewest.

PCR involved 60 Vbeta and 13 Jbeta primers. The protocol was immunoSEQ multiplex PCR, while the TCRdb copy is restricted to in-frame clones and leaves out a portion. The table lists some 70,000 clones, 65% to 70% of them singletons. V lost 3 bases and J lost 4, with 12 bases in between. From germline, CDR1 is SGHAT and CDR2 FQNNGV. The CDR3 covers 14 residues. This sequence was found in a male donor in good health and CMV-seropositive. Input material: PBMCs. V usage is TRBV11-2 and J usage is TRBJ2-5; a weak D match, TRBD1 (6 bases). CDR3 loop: CASSFQGLGETQYF. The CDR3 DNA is TGTGCCAGCAGCTTCCAGGGGTTGGGAGAGACCCAGTACTTC.